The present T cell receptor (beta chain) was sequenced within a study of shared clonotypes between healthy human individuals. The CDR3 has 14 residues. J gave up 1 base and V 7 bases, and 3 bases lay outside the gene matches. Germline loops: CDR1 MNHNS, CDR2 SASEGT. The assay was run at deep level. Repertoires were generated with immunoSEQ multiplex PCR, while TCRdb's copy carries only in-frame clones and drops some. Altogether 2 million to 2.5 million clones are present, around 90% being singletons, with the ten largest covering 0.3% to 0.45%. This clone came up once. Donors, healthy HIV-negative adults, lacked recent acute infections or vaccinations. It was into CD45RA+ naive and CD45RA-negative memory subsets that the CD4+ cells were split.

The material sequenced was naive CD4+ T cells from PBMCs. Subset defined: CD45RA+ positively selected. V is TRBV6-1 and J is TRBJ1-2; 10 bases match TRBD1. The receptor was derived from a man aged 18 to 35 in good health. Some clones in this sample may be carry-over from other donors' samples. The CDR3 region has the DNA TGTGCCAGCAAGACAGGGGGCAGTAACTATGGCTACACCTTC. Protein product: CASKTGGSNYGYTF.